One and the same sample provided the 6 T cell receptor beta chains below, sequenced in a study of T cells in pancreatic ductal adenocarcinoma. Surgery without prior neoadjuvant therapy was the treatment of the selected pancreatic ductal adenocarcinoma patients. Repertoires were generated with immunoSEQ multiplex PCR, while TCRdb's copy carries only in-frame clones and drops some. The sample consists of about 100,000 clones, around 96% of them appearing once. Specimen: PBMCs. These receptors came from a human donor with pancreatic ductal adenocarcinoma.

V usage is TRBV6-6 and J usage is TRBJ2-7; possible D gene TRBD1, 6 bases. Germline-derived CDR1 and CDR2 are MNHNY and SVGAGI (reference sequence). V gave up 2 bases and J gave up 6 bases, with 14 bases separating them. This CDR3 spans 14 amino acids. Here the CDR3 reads CASSYGPTGPEQYF. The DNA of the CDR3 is TGTGCCAGCAGTTACGGACCCACAGGGCCCGAGCAGTACTTC.

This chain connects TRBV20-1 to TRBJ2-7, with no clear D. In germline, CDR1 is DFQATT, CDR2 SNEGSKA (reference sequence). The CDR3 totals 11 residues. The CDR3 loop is CKCTAPDEQYF. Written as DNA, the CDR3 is TGCAAATGCACAGCTCCAGACGAGCAGTACTTC.

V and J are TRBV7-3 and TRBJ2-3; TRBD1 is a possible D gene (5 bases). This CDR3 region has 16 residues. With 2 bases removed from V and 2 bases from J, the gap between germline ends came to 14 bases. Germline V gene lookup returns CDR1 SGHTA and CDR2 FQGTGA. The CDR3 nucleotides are TGTGCCAGCAGCTTAGGGGCTGGAAGGGCCACAGATACGCAGTATTTT. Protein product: CASSLGAGRATDTQYF.

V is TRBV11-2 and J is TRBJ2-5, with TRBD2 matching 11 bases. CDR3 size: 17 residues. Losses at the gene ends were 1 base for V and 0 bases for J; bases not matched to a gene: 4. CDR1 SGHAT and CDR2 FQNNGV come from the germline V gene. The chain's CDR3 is CASSLGGLAGHQETQYF. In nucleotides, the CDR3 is TGTGCCAGCAGCTTAGGCGGACTAGCGGGCCACCAAGAGACCCAGTACTTC.

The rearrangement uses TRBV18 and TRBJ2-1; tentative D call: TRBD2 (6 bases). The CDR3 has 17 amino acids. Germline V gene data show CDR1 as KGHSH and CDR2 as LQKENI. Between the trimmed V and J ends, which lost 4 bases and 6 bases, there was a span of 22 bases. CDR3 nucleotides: TGTGCCAGCTCACTCGGGACTGGCAGGGCCAGCCCCAATGAGCAGTTCTTC. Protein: CASSLGTGRASPNEQFF.

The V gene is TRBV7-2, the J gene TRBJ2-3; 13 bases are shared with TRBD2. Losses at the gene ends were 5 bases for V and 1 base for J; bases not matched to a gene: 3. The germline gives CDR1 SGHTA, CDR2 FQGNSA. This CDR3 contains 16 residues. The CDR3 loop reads CASSLGTSGGTDTQYF. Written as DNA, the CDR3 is TGTGCCAGCAGCCTGGGGACTAGCGGGGGCACAGATACGCAGTATTTT.